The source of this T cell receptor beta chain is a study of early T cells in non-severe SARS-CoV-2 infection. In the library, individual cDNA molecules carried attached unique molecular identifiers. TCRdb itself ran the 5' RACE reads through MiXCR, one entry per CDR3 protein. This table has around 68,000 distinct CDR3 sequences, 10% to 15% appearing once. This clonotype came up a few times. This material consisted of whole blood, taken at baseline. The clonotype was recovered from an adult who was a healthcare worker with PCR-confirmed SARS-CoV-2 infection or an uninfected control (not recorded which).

The CDR3 loop is CASSTGRYDEQYF. The DNA of the CDR3 is TGTGCCAGCAGCACGGGACGTTATGACGAGCAGTACTTC. The rearrangement links TRBV7-8 to TRBJ2-7; D assignment may be TRBD1 or TRBD2 (5 bases each). The CDR3 length is 13 residues. With 5 bases removed from V and 5 bases from J, the gap between germline ends came to 13 bases. CDR1 is SGHVS, CDR2 FQNEAQ, per germline.